Following are 21 T cell receptor beta chains from one sample sequenced in a study of T cells in Graves' hyperthyroidism and ophthalmopathy. RNA transcripts served as the template for amplifying TCR beta CDR3 regions. HTBI primers were employed in a first-round RT-PCR of the TCR CDR3. TCRdb called the multiplex PCR reads again in MiXCR, with one record for every CDR3 protein. The sample has under 300,000 distinct CDR3 sequences, roughly 14% seen once. Material for sequencing was blood. Receptor source: a woman aged 30 to 39 with Graves' hyperthyroidism that later progressed to Graves' ophthalmopathy.

This clonotype was seen a handful of times. The V and J genes are TRBV20-1 and TRBJ2-3; D call uncertain. Germline loops: CDR1 DFQATT, CDR2 SNEGSKA (reference sequence). V gave up 0 bases and J gave up 3 bases, with 7 bases separating them. The CDR3 totals 13 residues. The CDR3 DNA is TGCAGTGCTAGAGATTCAAGAACAGATACGCAGTATTTT. It translates to CSARDSRTDTQYF.

This clonotype was detected many times. V usage is TRBV20-1 and J usage is TRBJ2-7; D is unclear. Germline CDR1 and CDR2: DFQATT and SNEGSKA (reference sequence). This CDR3 contains 13 residues. V was clipped by 4 bases and J by 0 bases, with 10 bases between them. CDR3 bases: TGCAGTGCTAACGTTCTTAGCTCCTACGAGCAGTACTTC. This codes for CSANVLSSYEQYF.

Regarding this clonotype: A much larger clone differs by one base, so this may be a read error. CDR3: CNQSPSRKEIQYF. CDR3 nucleotide sequence: TGCAATCAGTCGCCTAGCCGGAAAGAGATCCAGTACTTC. V and J are TRBV20-1 and TRBJ2-5; tentatively, D is TRBD2 (5 bases). Germline assignment: CDR1 DFQATT and CDR2 SNEGSKA (reference sequence). The CDR3 covers 13 residues.

This clonotype showed up many times. This sequence joins TRBV7-9 and TRBJ2-1; TRBD2 agrees at 11 bases. J lost 7 bases, V lost 4 bases, and 12 bases had no gene match. CDR1 SEHNR and CDR2 FQNEAQ come from the germline V gene (reference sequence). This CDR3 comprises 17 residues. Written as DNA, the CDR3 is TGTGCCAGCAGCTCCCACTTAGGTAGCGGGAGGGAAAATGAGCAGTTCTTC. Its protein is CASSSHLGSGRENEQFF.

In its sample, this clonotype was seen many times. This chain links TRBV7-8 with TRBJ2-1; possible D gene TRBD1, 6 bases. CDR3 length equals 15 residues. The germline V gene has CDR1 SGHVS and CDR2 FQNEAQ. With 1 base removed from V and 5 bases from J, the gap between germline ends came to 12 bases. The CDR3 here is CASSLEPGTNNEQFF. The DNA of the CDR3 is TGTGCCAGCAGCTTAGAACCGGGGACAAACAATGAGCAGTTCTTC.

This clonotype was detected many times. V gene TRBV7-2 combines with J gene TRBJ2-2; D remains unclear. V lost 2 bases, J lost 4 bases, and 11 bases lay in between. Germline CDR1 is SGHTA and CDR2 is FQGNSA. The CDR3 runs to 15 residues. CDR3 region: CASSLRTTSTGELFF. The DNA of the CDR3 is TGTGCCAGCAGCTTAAGAACAACGTCCACCGGGGAGCTGTTTTTT. The whole variable domain, filled in from reference TRBV7-2 and TRBJ2-2, reads GAGVSQSPSNKVTEKGKDVELRCDPISGHTALYWYRQSLGQGLEFLIYFQGNSAPDKSGLPSDRFSAERTGGSVSTLTIQRTQQEDSAVYLCASSLRTTSTGELFFGEGSRLTVL.

Only a few counts were recorded for this clonotype. The chain is built from TRBV12-3 or TRBV12-4 and TRBJ2-1; 10 bases agree with TRBD2. The CDR3 totals 14 residues. V gave up 6 bases and J gave up 4 bases; unmatched junction bases: 3. The CDR3 loop reads CASRSSGSYNEQFF. The DNA for the CDR3 is TGTGCCAGCAGGTCTAGCGGGAGTTACAATGAGCAGTTCTTC.

The CDR3 sequence is CASSITSGGADTQYF. As DNA, the CDR3 is TGTGCCAGCAGTATAACTAGCGGGGGAGCAGATACGCAGTATTTT. The chain uses TRBV6-2 or TRBV6-3 and TRBJ2-3; TRBD2 agrees at 11 bases. The V gene's germline CDR1 is MNHEY and CDR2 SVGEGT. V lost 5 bases and J lost 4; bases outside the gene matches: 5. CDR3 length: 15 residues.

With respect to this clonotype: This sequence may be a read error, since a much larger clone differs from it by one base. The chain's CDR3 is CASRPGQGVGTDTQYF. The CDR3 region has the DNA TGTGCCAGCAGACCGGGACAGGGGGTAGGCACAGATACGCAGTATTTT. The chain carries TRBV2 and TRBJ2-3, with TRBD1 identical over 11 bases. V was pared by 6 bases and J by 1 base, with 6 bases of the junction left unmatched. Germline V gene sequence: CDR1 SNHLY, CDR2 FYNNEI. This CDR3 contains 16 residues.

The chain combines TRBV5-4 with TRBJ2-5; the D gene could be TRBD1 or TRBD2 (7 bases each). CDR3 length: 15 residues. Trimming took off 4 bases at V and 2 bases at J, with 15 bases between the two ends. Germline CDR1 reads SGHNT; CDR2 reads YYREEE (reference sequence). This CDR3 reads CASSPGGRGQETQYF. The CDR3 nucleotides read TGTGCCAGCAGCCCGGGGGGCAGGGGGCAAGAGACCCAGTACTTC.

This clonotype showed up many times. This chain joins TRBV10-3 and TRBJ1-2, with D maybe TRBD1 (5 bases). The CDR3 sequence is 14 residues long. Germline-derived CDR1 and CDR2 are ENHRY and SYGVKD. V was cut by 7 bases and J by 0 bases, with 12 bases left in between. The CDR3 region has the DNA TGTGCCATCAACCGGCAGGGCTCTAACTATGGCTACACCTTC. It translates to CAINRQGSNYGYTF.

The V call is TRBV19, the J call TRBJ2-7; a weak D match, TRBD2 (6 bases). Trimming left V 3 bases short and J 0 bases short, with 9 bases between. The CDR3 has 14 amino acids. Germline CDR1 LNHDA, CDR2 SQIVND (reference sequence). CDR3: CASSIFGSSYEQYF. The CDR3 nucleotides are TGTGCCAGTAGTATCTTCGGGAGCTCCTACGAGCAGTACTTC.

This clonotype has a count of ten or more. The chain is built from TRBV11-1 and TRBJ2-5; D may be TRBD2 (6 bases). Looked up from germline, CDR1 is SGHAT and CDR2 is FQDESV (reference sequence). V shed 1 base and J shed 0 bases, with 15 bases lying between them. The CDR3 runs 17 residues. Written as DNA, the CDR3 is TGTGCCAGCAGCTTAGTAACCTCCGGGACTCACCAAGAGACCCAGTACTTC. Encoded protein: CASSLVTSGTHQETQYF.

This clonotype was detected ten times or more. The rearrangement joins TRBV9 to TRBJ2-7; 9 bases are shared with TRBD2. Germline CDR1 and CDR2: SGDLS and YYNGEE. The CDR3 is 15 residues long. With 1 base clipped from V and 7 bases from J, the junction kept 9 bases outside the gene matches. CDR3 sequence: CASSVSPSGIYEQYF. In DNA, the CDR3 is TGTGCCAGCAGCGTATCACCTAGCGGGATTTATGAGCAGTACTTC.

This clonotype was picked up many times. The V gene is TRBV29-1, the J gene TRBJ2-5; no clear D gene. CDR3 length: 13 residues. V was pared by 3 bases and J by 7 bases, with 15 bases between. Germline values: CDR1 SQVTM, CDR2 ANQGSEA. The DNA for the CDR3 is TGCAGCGTTGACATGGACCCAATCGGGACCCAGTACTTC. The encoded protein is CSVDMDPIGTQYF.

The V gene is TRBV19, the J gene TRBJ1-4; D call uncertain. The germline V gene has CDR1 LNHDA and CDR2 SQIVND (reference sequence). Trimming left V 6 bases short and J 8 bases short, with 10 bases between. CDR3 length equals 12 residues. Here the CDR3 DNA reads TGTGCCAGTAGCTGGAGATCGGAAAAACTGTTTTTT. The encoded protein is CASSWRSEKLFF. The variable domain in full, with the rest retrieved from reference TRBV19 and TRBJ1-4, is DGGITQSPKYLFRKEGQNVTLSCEQNLNHDAMYWYRQDPGQGLRLIYYSQIVNDFQKGDIAEGYSVSREKKESFPLTVTSAQKNPTAFYLCASSWRSEKLFFGSGTQLSVL.

This clonotype was found many times. The rearrangement uses TRBV11-2 and TRBJ2-2, with no clear D. The ends were cut back, 5 bases at V and 9 bases at J, with 16 bases in the middle. Germline V gene data show CDR1 as SGHAT and CDR2 as FQNNGV. The CDR3 runs 14 residues. For the CDR3, the DNA is TGTGCCAGCAGCCCTATCTCGACGCGTTGGGAGCTGTTTTTT. Translated: CASSPISTRWELFF.

This clonotype was seen ten or more times. The chain links TRBV7-8 to TRBJ1-1; D perhaps matches TRBD1 (5 bases). Germline CDR1 reads SGHVS; CDR2 reads FQNEAQ. Trimming cost V 5 bases and J 4 bases, with 17 bases left between them. This CDR3 is 15 amino acids long. CDR3 DNA: TGTGCCAGCAGCGAATCAGACGGGGGAAGCACTGAAGCTTTCTTT. It codes for CASSESDGGSTEAFF.

At least ten counts were recorded for this clonotype. The V and J genes are TRBV7-2 and TRBJ2-7; TRBD1 aligns across 9 bases. Trimming removed 6 bases from V and 6 bases from J; junction bases left unmatched: 15. Germline-derived CDR1 and CDR2 are SGHTA and FQGNSA. The CDR3 runs to 16 residues. For the CDR3, the DNA is TGTGCCAGCAGTCCTCATTCCGGGACAGGGCTCTCCGAGCAGTACTTC. Encoded protein: CASSPHSGTGLSEQYF.

This clonotype showed up many times. V and J are TRBV18 and TRBJ2-1; a possible D gene is TRBD2 (6 bases). Trimming removed 2 bases from V and 2 bases from J, with 10 bases in between. Germline V lookup: CDR1 KGHSH, CDR2 LQKENI. The CDR3 contains 15 residues. CDR3 nucleotides: TGTGCCAGCTCACCAACCGGGAGTACCTACAATGAGCAGTTCTTC. Amino acid sequence: CASSPTGSTYNEQFF.

On this clonotype: This could be a read error, since a much larger clone is one nucleotide away. Here the CDR3 reads CAWLKESYGYTF. The CDR3 DNA reads as TGTGCCTGGCTAAAGGAGTCCTATGGCTACACCTTC. The genes are TRBV30 and TRBJ1-2; no definite D call. There are 12 residues in the CDR3. V dropped 5 bases and J dropped 4 bases, with 11 bases sitting between them. CDR1 is GTSNPN, CDR2 SVGIG, per germline (reference sequence).